Detailed here is one T cell receptor beta chain. The CDR3 length is 16 residues. V was pared by 0 bases and J by 8 bases, with 19 bases between. Germline CDR1 and CDR2: ENHRY and SYGVKD. The sample comes from a study of blood T cell repertoires in COVID-19. Using immunoSEQ multiplex PCR, the repertoire was profiled, and TCRdb retains in-frame clones only, with some absent. This sample has 35,000 to 45,000 clones, with more than 65% found just once. The chain combines TRBV10-3 with TRBJ1-1; D gene uncertain. The TCR originated in a man aged 65 to 85 with acute or convalescent COVID-19. What was sequenced was peripheral blood. CDR3 coding DNA: TGTGCCATCAGTGAGTCGATGCTTGACACGGCCCAGGAAGCTTTCTTT. This encodes CAISESMLDTAQEAFF.